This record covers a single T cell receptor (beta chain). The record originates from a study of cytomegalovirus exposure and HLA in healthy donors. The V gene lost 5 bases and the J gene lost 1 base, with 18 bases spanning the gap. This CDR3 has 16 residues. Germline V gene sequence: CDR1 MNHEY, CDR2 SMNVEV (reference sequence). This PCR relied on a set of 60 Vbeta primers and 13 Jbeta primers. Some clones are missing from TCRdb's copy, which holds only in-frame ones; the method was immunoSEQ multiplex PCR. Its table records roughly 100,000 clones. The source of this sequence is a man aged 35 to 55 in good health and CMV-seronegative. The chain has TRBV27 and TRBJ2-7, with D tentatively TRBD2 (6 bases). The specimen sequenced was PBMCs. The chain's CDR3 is CASSGGTGTSSYEQYF. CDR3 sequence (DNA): TGTGCCAGCAGTGGGGGAACCGGGACTTCGTCCTACGAGCAGTACTTC.